This is a list of T cell receptor beta chains from one sample in a study of T-cell memory formation after mild COVID-19. TCRdb analysed the 5' RACE reads with MiXCR anew, one entry per CDR3 protein. Of about 400,000 distinct CDR3 sequences listed, 24% are singletons. Sequences were obtained from PBMCs or a T cell subset sorted from them (not recorded which). These receptors came from an adult woman who had mild COVID-19 (a few samples of this study predate the infection). Cell type and time point are not known. CDR3s leave out the opening cysteine and the closing phenylalanine or tryptophan.

TRBV5-1	ASSHRDSTDTQY
TRBV14	ASSQVTGGFYNEQF
TRBV9	ASSDGRQGARNEQY
TRBV20-1	SAALVYEQY
TRBV5-6	ASSFDETQY
TRBV5-5	ASTNWEGNTEAF
TRBV12-3/TRBV12-4	ASSGRTGPNQPQH
TRBV28	ASSFELQENQPQH
TRBV6-5	ASSRNRDGYT
TRBV5-5	ASSVWGIGELF
TRBV6-5	ASQPDIGREQY
TRBV7-2	ASSSPGTGDGYT
TRBV19	ASMQGAAGYT
TRBV12-3/TRBV12-4	ASTSGLAGDFRQF
TRBV6-5	ASSPRLAGGISYNEQF
TRBV3-1	ASSQGTGEETQY
TRBV24-1	ATRPGQGSRAF
TRBV12-3/TRBV12-4	ASSSLGLAGAADTQY
TRBV20-1	SAVLPGGEYGYT
TRBV29-1	SVEEGGNEKLF
TRBV7-7	ASSSGVAAVYNEQF
TRBV2	ASRGLAGMYEQY
TRBV24-1	ATSGNRVHTDTQY
TRBV7-8	ASSLAYYYEQY
TRBV2	ASGTLRQETQY
TRBV2	ASSDRDRVQETQY
TRBV5-4	ASSGAKTGAHNEQF
TRBV6-6	ASSYSWTGLNYGYT
TRBV20-1	SAVDRVDQPQH
TRBV5-1	ASRSLVTSGELF
TRBV7-9	ASSYGPKQF
TRBV6-2/TRBV6-3	ASSRRDSEWETQY
TRBV6-6	ASQPGDSGNTIY
TRBV7-3	ASSHIGEAMQY
TRBV11-3	ASSLYNEQY
TRBV27	ASSPRGANYGYT
TRBV19	ASSAGAGDQPQH
TRBV12-3/TRBV12-4	ASSRDTDTDTQY
TRBV27	ASSPSGGRHYEQY
TRBV25-1	ASSATPPTGTYEQY
TRBV20-1	SARVGQKTQY
TRBV5-1	ASSPGQTSYNSPLH
TRBV12-3/TRBV12-4	ASSTRQGSNYGYT
TRBV5-1	ASSLVLAGGPVEQF
TRBV29-1	SVKGGTEAF
TRBV7-9	ASSLFGGRGDTEAF